This note documents a single TCR beta chain sequence. This specimen belongs to a study of cytomegalovirus exposure and HLA in healthy donors. Study summary: Around 77 million unique TCRs from HLA-typed donors made up an early data release.

Researchers ran the PCR with 60 Vbeta and 13 Jbeta primers. Profiled with immunoSEQ multiplex PCR; TCRdb holds only in-frame clones, not every one. The profile covers around 150,000 clones, with less than 85% appearing a single time and roughly 6% taken by the ten largest. Trimming left V 4 bases short and J 1 base short, with 14 bases between. The CDR3 contains 15 residues. CDR1 SGHRS and CDR2 YFSETQ come from the germline V gene. The TCR comes from a man aged 45 to 65 in good health and CMV-seropositive. The rearrangement links TRBV5-1 to TRBJ1-1, with D uncertain. The sample was PBMCs. The DNA of the CDR3 is TGCGCCAGCAGCCCGGGTGCGGTACGGAACACTGAAGCTTTCTTT. Protein product: CASSPGAVRNTEAFF. Full variable domain (rest looked up from reference TRBV5-1 and TRBJ1-1): KAGVTQTPRYLIKTRGQQVTLSCSPISGHRSVSWYQQTPGQGLQFLFEYFSETQRNKGNFPGRFSGRQFSNSRSEMNVSTLELGDSALYLCASSPGAVRNTEAFFGQGTRLTVV.